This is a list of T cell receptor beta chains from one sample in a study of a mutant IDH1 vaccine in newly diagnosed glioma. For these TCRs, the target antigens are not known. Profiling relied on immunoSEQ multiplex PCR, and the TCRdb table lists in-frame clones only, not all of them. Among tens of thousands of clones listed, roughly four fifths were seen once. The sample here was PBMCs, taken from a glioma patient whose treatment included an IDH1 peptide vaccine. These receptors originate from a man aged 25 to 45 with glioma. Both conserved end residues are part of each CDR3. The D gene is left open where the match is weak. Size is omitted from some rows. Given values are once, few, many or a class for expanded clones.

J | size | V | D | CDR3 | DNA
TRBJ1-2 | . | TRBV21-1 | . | CASSSGQHYGYTF | TGTGCCAGCAGCAGCGGACAGCACTATGGCTACACCTTC
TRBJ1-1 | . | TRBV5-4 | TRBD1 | CASSPDREYTEAFF | TGTGCCAGCAGCCCGGACAGGGAGTATACTGAAGCTTTCTTT
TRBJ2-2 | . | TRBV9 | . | CASSVVPENTGELFF | TGTGCCAGCAGCGTAGTTCCGGAAAACACCGGGGAGCTGTTTTTT
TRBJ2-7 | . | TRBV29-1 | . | CSVETRSSYEQYF | TGCAGCGTTGAGACTAGATCTTCCTACGAGCAGTACTTC
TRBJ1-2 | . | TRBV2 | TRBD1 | CASREDRGRFHGYTF | TGTGCCAGCAGGGAGGACAGGGGCAGATTTCATGGCTACACCTTC
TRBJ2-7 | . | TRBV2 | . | CASTSGPEHSYEQYF | TGTGCCAGCACCTCCGGTCCCGAGCACTCCTACGAGCAGTACTTC
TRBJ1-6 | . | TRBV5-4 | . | CASSLPSTGTYNSPLHF | TGTGCCAGCAGCTTACCCTCGACAGGCACCTATAATTCACCCCTCCACTTT
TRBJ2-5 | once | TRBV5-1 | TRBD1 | CASSEGQGDWETQYF | TGCGCCAGCAGCGAGGGACAGGGAGATTGGGAGACCCAGTACTTC
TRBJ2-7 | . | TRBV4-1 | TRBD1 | CASSQGPDRSYEQYF | TGCGCCAGCAGCCAAGGCCCGGACAGGTCCTACGAGCAGTACTTC
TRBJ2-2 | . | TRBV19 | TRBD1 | CASSIRQGPNTGELFF | TGTGCCAGTAGTATCCGACAGGGCCCAAACACCGGGGAGCTGTTTTTT
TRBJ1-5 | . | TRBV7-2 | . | CASSKYRHSNQPQHF | TGTGCCAGCAGCAAATACAGACATAGCAATCAGCCCCAGCATTTT
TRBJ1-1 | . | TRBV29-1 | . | CSASPGGGSTEAFF | TGCAGCGCCTCACCTGGGGGAGGCAGCACTGAAGCTTTCTTT
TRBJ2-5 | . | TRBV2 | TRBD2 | CASSPALAGGEETQYF | TGTGCCAGCAGTCCTGCCCTAGCGGGAGGAGAGGAGACCCAGTACTTC
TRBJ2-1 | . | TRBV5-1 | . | CASSLDSQSSYNEQFF | TGCGCCAGCTCCTTGGACAGTCAGAGCTCCTACAATGAGCAGTTCTTC
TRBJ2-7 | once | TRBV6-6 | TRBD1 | CASSKGQGQAPYEQYF | TGTGCCAGCAGTAAGGGACAGGGACAGGCCCCCTACGAGCAGTACTTC
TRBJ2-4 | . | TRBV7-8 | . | CASSLEAGQPRAKNIQYF | TGTGCCAGCAGCTTAGAAGCGGGACAGCCAAGAGCCAAAAACATTCAGTACTTC
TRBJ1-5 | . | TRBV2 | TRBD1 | CASSDYTGGSNQPQHF | TGTGCCAGCAGTGACTACACAGGGGGGAGCAATCAGCCCCAGCATTTT
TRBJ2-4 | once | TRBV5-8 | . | CASSLRAVAGLAKNIQYF | TGTGCCAGCAGCTTGCGGGCGGTTGCAGGGCTAGCCAAAAACATTCAGTACTTC
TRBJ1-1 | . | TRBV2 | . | CASSEWSNTEAFF | TGTGCCAGCAGTGAATGGTCGAACACTGAAGCTTTCTTT
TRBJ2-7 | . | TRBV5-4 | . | CASSRAGNSYEQYF | TGTGCCAGCAGCCGGGCCGGGAACTCCTACGAGCAGTACTTC
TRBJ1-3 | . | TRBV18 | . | CASSPGTGNTIYF | TGTGCCAGCTCACCAGGGACAGGAAACACCATATATTTT
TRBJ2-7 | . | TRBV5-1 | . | CASSPKRTVSYEQYF | TGCGCCAGCAGTCCTAAAAGAACAGTCTCCTACGAGCAGTACTTC
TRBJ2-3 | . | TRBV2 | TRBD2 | CASSGTSGLNTQYF | TGTGCCAGCAGTGGGACTAGCGGGTTAAATACGCAGTATTTT
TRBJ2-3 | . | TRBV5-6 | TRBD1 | CASSLQGATDTQYF | TGTGCCAGCAGCTTACAGGGGGCAACAGATACGCAGTATTTT
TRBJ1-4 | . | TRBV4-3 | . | CASSPRPTNEKLFF | TGCGCCAGCAGCCCCCGACCAACTAATGAAAAACTGTTTTTT
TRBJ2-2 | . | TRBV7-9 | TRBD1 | CASSQRDRGGTGELFF | TGTGCCAGCAGCCAACGGGACAGGGGCGGCACCGGGGAGCTGTTTTTT
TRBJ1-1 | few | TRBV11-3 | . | CASSLSGRGHTEAFF | TGTGCCAGCAGCCTCTCGGGACGGGGTCACACTGAAGCTTTCTTT
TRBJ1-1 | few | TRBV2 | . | CASIGTEGAAGTEAFF | TGTGCCAGCATTGGAACGGAAGGGGCGGCGGGCACTGAAGCTTTCTTT
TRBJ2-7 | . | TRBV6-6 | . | CATSQEDYEQYF | TGTGCCACCTCTCAAGAGGACTACGAGCAGTACTTC
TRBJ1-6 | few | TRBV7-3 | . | CASRDNQEDSPLHF | TGTGCCAGCAGGGACAACCAAGAGGATTCACCCCTCCACTTT
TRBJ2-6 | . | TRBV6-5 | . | CASSSPGGANVLTF | TGTGCCAGCAGTTCCCCGGGGGGGGCCAACGTCCTGACTTTC
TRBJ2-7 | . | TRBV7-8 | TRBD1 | CASSPSGTGAKYEQYF | TGTGCCAGCAGCCCTAGTGGGACAGGAGCAAAATACGAGCAGTACTTC
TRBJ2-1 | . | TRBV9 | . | CASSVGFSGTAYYNEQFF | TGTGCCAGCAGCGTAGGTTTTAGCGGGACAGCTTACTACAATGAGCAGTTCTTC
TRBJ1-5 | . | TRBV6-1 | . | CASSEYSAGRQPQHF | TGTGCCAGCAGTGAATACTCGGCAGGGAGACAGCCCCAGCATTTT
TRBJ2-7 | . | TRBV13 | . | CASSYQGQSSYEQYF | TGTGCCAGCAGCTACCAGGGACAATCCTCCTACGAGCAGTACTTC
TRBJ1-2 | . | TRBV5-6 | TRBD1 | CASSGGGGPRTDYGYTF | TGTGCCAGCAGCGGCGGAGGGGGCCCTCGCACGGACTATGGCTACACCTTC